This T cell receptor beta chain originates from a study of cytomegalovirus exposure and HLA in healthy donors. General study points: A link between a missense DCLRE1C variant and TCR beta V- and J-gene trimming emerged from a later analysis.

Germline CDR1 and CDR2: SGHTA and FQGNSA. The length of the CDR3 is 14 residues. V was pared by 5 bases and J by 3 bases, with 14 bases between. As concerns this clone: The antigen remains unidentified.

60 Vbeta and 13 Jbeta primers were used in PCR. The repertoire was sequenced with immunoSEQ multiplex PCR; TCRdb's copy has only in-frame clones and lacks some. The sample includes 150,000 to 200,000 clones, approximately 86% of them seen just once. The chain combines TRBV7-2 with TRBJ2-7; D remains unclear. Sequencing was performed on PBMCs. The sequence derives from a woman younger than 35 in good health and CMV-seronegative. CDR3 nucleotide sequence: TGTGCCAGCAGCCCGCTCGGTAGCAGCTACGAGCAGTACTTC. Translating it yields CASSPLGSSYEQYF.